One and the same sample provided the 4 T cell receptor beta chains below, sequenced in a study of T cell repertoires in cytomegalovirus infection. For these TCRs, the target antigens are not known. TCRdb used MiXCR to reprocess the reads, holding one entry per CDR3 protein. The table shows fewer than 950,000 distinct CDR3 sequences, with about 30% occurring only once. The specimen was cultured CD8+ T cells from PBMCs, collected from culture after CMV antigen stimulation. Receptors originate from a human donor in good health (CMV status not recorded). Some clones in this sample may be carry-over from other donors' samples.

The V and J genes are TRBV9 and TRBJ1-1, with TRBD1 matching 11 bases. CDR3 size: 16 residues. Germline assignment: CDR1 SGDLS and CDR2 YYNGEE. J was trimmed by 1 base and V by 4 bases; bases with no gene match: 6. This chain's CDR3 is CASSPRTGGGNTEAFF. In DNA, the CDR3 is TGTGCCAGCAGCCCCCGGACAGGGGGCGGGAACACTGAAGCTTTCTTT.

The V and J genes are TRBV28 and TRBJ2-1; 9 positions match TRBD1. CDR3 length: 17 residues. Germline V lookup: CDR1 MDHEN, CDR2 SYDVKM. Trimming cost V 4 bases and J 5 bases; bases outside gene matches: 12. CDR3 sequence: CASSSGSTGGINNEQFF. CDR3 bases: TGTGCCAGCAGTTCCGGATCCACAGGGGGCATTAACAATGAGCAGTTCTTC.

The chain employs TRBV10-3 and TRBJ2-7; D is uncertain. The CDR3 is made up of 12 amino acids. Germline lookup yields CDR1 ENHRY and CDR2 SYGVKD. Trimming left V 3 bases short and J 0 bases short, with 3 bases between. The CDR3 bases are TGTGCCATCAGTGACAGCTCCTACGAGCAGTACGTC. Encoded protein: CAISDSSYEQYV.

This clonotype was seen ten or more times. The V gene is TRBV7-8, the J gene TRBJ2-5; possibly TRBD1 or TRBD2 for D (7 bases each). CDR3 length: 15 residues. CDR1 is SGHVS and CDR2 is FQNEAQ in the germline V gene. Trimming cost V 5 bases and J 0 bases, with 13 bases left between them. CDR3 nucleotide sequence: TGTGCCAGCAGCAGGGGGCGGGGGTACCAAGAGACCCAGTACTTC. Translation: CASSRGRGYQETQYF.